The rows below give T cell receptor beta chains drawn from one sample of a study of cytomegalovirus exposure and HLA in healthy donors. Some clones are missing from TCRdb's copy, which holds only in-frame ones; the method was immunoSEQ multiplex PCR. Of about 160,000 clones in the sample, around 80% were seen once. Sequenced sample: PBMCs. These receptor sequences come from a woman between 40 and 50 years old in good health and CMV-seronegative. The CDR3 runs from the conserved cysteine through the conserved F or W. Each record gives: CDR3 length, V gene, clone size, CDR3 protein. Where a row states a size, it is once, few, many or the class of an expanded clone; other rows omit it.

>15|TRBV5-1|-
CASSLALADNNEQFF
>14|TRBV29-1|-
CSVERLAGYNEQFF
>15|TRBV11-3|-
CASSGTVTSGNTIYF
>14|TRBV5-4|-
CASSSPRGNTEAFF
>14|TRBV19|-
CASRADRGNYGYTF
>15|TRBV7-6|few
CASSLTSGMIETQYF
>13|TRBV14|-
CASSWDRGTEAFF
>10|TRBV19|-
CASSDGGYTF
>13|TRBV2|-
CASSEGFGLEQYF
>14|TRBV5-4|-
CASSPGQVFEKLFF
>16|TRBV21-1|-
CASSKDGPGGNQPQHF
>14|TRBV19|-
CASSILGLYNEQFF
>13|TRBV28|-
CAIRGDYYQPQHF
>14|TRBV6-5|-
CASRHNQGTGELFF
>16|TRBV28|-
CASTLGGIAGEDTQYF
>15|TRBV27|-
CASTGTPGDTDTQYF
>15|TRBV7-7|-
CASSSSGRSLIEQFF
>11|TRBV20-1|-
CSARKGDEQFF
>18|TRBV5-6|-
CASSLESSGRSWQETQYF
>14|TRBV6-6|-
CASSLAGGPGEQYF
>14|TRBV15|-
CATSRAGINEKLFF
>13|TRBV5-8|-
CASSLGEGQPQHF
>11|TRBV29-1|-
CSPWFGKTQYF
>14|TRBV6-5|-
CASSPYSTNQPQHF
>13|TRBV19|once
CASRGEPFYEQYF
>15|TRBV7-6|-
CASSLGQSGANVLTF
>16|TRBV5-1|-
CASSLDQGTDSYEQYF
>17|TRBV10-3|-
CAISDPTGLGGQETQYF
>15|TRBV28|-
CASSPGQAVDQPQHF
>17|TRBV5-4|-
CASSLGLAGGSTDTQYF
>14|TRBV12-5|-
CASVGTSGTNEQFF
>14|TRBV19|-
CASRSGGAGYGYTF
>14|TRBV2|-
CASNTQGETYEQYF
>18|TRBV5-1|-
CASSPGTSLLAVADTQYF
>16|TRBV5-1|-
CASSPQPGQGRYEQYF
>18|TRBV6-1|-
CASSDFNSAGGTGSEQYF
>16|TRBV18|-
CASSQRLAGNDNEQFF
>14|TRBV18|-
CASSPSQGFTEAFF
>16|TRBV7-8|once
CASSLAGLASQETQYF